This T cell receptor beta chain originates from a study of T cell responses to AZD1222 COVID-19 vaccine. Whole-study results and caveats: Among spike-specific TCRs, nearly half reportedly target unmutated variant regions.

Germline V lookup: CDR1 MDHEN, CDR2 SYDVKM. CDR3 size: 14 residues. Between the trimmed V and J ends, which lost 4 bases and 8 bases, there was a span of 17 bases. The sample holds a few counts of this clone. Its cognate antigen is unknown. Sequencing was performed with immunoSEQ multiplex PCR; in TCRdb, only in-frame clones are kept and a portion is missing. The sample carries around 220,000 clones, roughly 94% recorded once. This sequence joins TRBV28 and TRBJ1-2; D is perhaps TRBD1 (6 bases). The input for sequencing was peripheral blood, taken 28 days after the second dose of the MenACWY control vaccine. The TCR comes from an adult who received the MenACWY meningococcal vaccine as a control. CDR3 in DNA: TGTGCCAGCAGTTCCTCGGGACACCTAGGGGGCTACACCTTC. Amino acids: CASSSSGHLGGYTF.